The rows below give T cell receptor beta chains drawn from one sample of a study of blood T cell repertoires in COVID-19. Measured with immunoSEQ multiplex PCR; TCRdb has only the in-frame clones, and not every one. The sample has approximately 250,000 clones, approximately 89% seen once. The sample comprised PBMCs or T cells enriched from blood (not recorded which). These receptors all come from a woman aged 40-49 years with acute COVID-19. CDR3s include the opening cysteine and the closing phenylalanine or tryptophan. The D gene is left open where the match is weak. Where a row states a size, it is once, few, many or the class of an expanded clone; other rows omit it.

CDR3: CASSHGTASPEAFF
DNA: TGTGCCAGCAGCCACGGGACTGCATCCCCTGAAGCTTTCTTT
D: -
V: TRBV4-2
size: -
J: TRBJ1-1

CDR3: CASSVAGTSGRLTEQFF
DNA: TGTGCCAGCAGCGTAGCCGGGACTAGCGGTAGGCTAACTGAGCAGTTCTTC
D: TRBD2
V: TRBV9
size: -
J: TRBJ2-1

CDR3: CASSPRGGLQETQYF
DNA: TGTGCCAGCTCACCACGTGGGGGCCTCCAAGAGACCCAGTACTTC
D: -
V: TRBV18
size: -
J: TRBJ2-5

CDR3: CASTQGSNYGYTF
DNA: TGTGCCAGCACCCAGGGAAGTAACTATGGCTACACCTTC
D: -
V: TRBV6-6
size: -
J: TRBJ1-2

CDR3: CAISESVLGRQKPQHF
DNA: TGTGCCATCAGTGAGTCAGTGTTGGGCAGGCAAAAGCCCCAGCATTTT
D: -
V: TRBV10-3
size: -
J: TRBJ1-5

CDR3: CASGWTAEAFF
DNA: TGTGCCAGCGGCTGGACAGCTGAAGCTTTCTTT
D: -
V: TRBV7-9
size: -
J: TRBJ1-1

CDR3: CASSQGPTGTSGNTIYF
DNA: TGTGCCAGCAGCCAAGGGCCAACAGGGACCTCTGGAAACACCATATATTTT
D: -
V: TRBV4-2
size: -
J: TRBJ1-3

CDR3: CASSFLRGIHTEAFF
DNA: TGTGCCAGCAGTTTCCTACGGGGGATCCACACTGAAGCTTTCTTT
D: -
V: TRBV27
size: -
J: TRBJ1-1

CDR3: CASSSGQTYTDTQYF
DNA: TGTGCCAGCAGCTCAGGCCAGACCTACACAGATACGCAGTATTTT
D: -
V: TRBV7-8
size: -
J: TRBJ2-3

CDR3: CASSLAQGSGYTF
DNA: TGTGCCAGCAGCTTAGCTCAGGGGAGCGGCTACACCTTC
D: -
V: TRBV7-8
size: once
J: TRBJ1-2

CDR3: CSAQDSLGYTF
DNA: TGCAGTGCCCAGGACAGTTTGGGCTACACCTTC
D: -
V: TRBV20-1
size: -
J: TRBJ1-2

CDR3: CASTRGSRIDTQYF
DNA: TGTGCCAGTACCAGGGGGAGTCGTATAGATACGCAGTATTTT
D: TRBD1
V: TRBV19
size: -
J: TRBJ2-3

CDR3: CASSGTSARAIEQFF
DNA: TGTGCCAGCAGCGGTACTAGCGCCAGAGCAATTGAGCAGTTCTTC
D: TRBD2
V: TRBV7-2
size: -
J: TRBJ2-1

CDR3: CASSQLAAGNEQFF
DNA: TGCGCCAGCAGCCAGTTAGCGGCCGGCAATGAGCAGTTCTTC
D: -
V: TRBV4-3
size: -
J: TRBJ2-1

CDR3: CASSDKLGGAPYGYTF
DNA: TGTGCCAGCAGTGATAAATTGGGAGGGGCTCCCTATGGCTACACCTTC
D: -
V: TRBV25-1
size: -
J: TRBJ1-2

CDR3: CATYHASSHNEQFF
DNA: TGTGCCACCTACCACGCTAGCTCTCACAATGAGCAGTTCTTC
D: -
V: TRBV6-5
size: once
J: TRBJ2-1

CDR3: CASRSTGGQHGYTF
DNA: TGTGCCAGCAGGTCGACAGGGGGTCAACATGGCTACACCTTC
D: TRBD1
V: TRBV2
size: -
J: TRBJ1-2

CDR3: CAITQEREAGELFF
DNA: TGTGCCATCACCCAAGAGCGGGAGGCTGGGGAGCTGTTTTTT
D: TRBD2
V: TRBV10-3
size: -
J: TRBJ2-2

CDR3: CASSLTLGQGADEQYF
DNA: TGTGCCAGCAGCCTGACGTTAGGACAGGGGGCGGACGAGCAGTACTTC
D: TRBD1
V: TRBV9
size: -
J: TRBJ2-7

CDR3: CASSGPFGRGEKLFF
DNA: TGTGCCAGCAGTGGTCCCTTTGGGAGAGGGGAAAAACTGTTTTTT
D: -
V: TRBV25-1
size: once
J: TRBJ1-4

CDR3: CASSSKPQTGGAYGYTF
DNA: TGTGCCAGCAGCTCGAAGCCACAGACAGGGGGCGCGTATGGCTACACCTTC
D: TRBD1
V: TRBV11-2
size: -
J: TRBJ1-2

CDR3: CASRDSNEKLFF
DNA: TGCGCCAGCAGGGACAGTAATGAAAAACTGTTTTTT
D: -
V: TRBV5-1
size: -
J: TRBJ1-4

CDR3: CASRQPNQPQHF
DNA: TGTGCTTCTCGACAGCCTAATCAGCCCCAGCATTTT
D: -
V: TRBV30
size: -
J: TRBJ1-5

CDR3: CASATSFSKTQYF
DNA: TGTGCCAGTGCCACTAGTTTTTCCAAGACCCAGTACTTC
D: -
V: TRBV19
size: -
J: TRBJ2-5

CDR3: CASSFTSGGYTGELFF
DNA: TGTGCCAGCAGCTTCACTAGCGGAGGATACACCGGGGAGCTGTTTTTT
D: TRBD2
V: TRBV7-3
size: -
J: TRBJ2-2

CDR3: CASSWDKQEQYF
DNA: TGTGCCAGCAGCTGGGACAAGCAAGAGCAGTACTTC
D: -
V: TRBV5-4
size: -
J: TRBJ2-7

CDR3: CASSDVNTANYGYTF
DNA: TGTGCCAGCAGTGATGTAAACACAGCTAACTATGGCTACACCTTC
D: -
V: TRBV25-1
size: -
J: TRBJ1-2

CDR3: CAWRGGPRVDVDTEAFF
DNA: TGTGCCTGGAGGGGGGGACCCAGGGTAGATGTCGACACTGAAGCTTTCTTT
D: -
V: TRBV30
size: -
J: TRBJ1-1

CDR3: CASSQDNPVLNTGELFF
DNA: TGCGCCAGCAGCCAAGATAATCCGGTTCTTAACACCGGGGAGCTGTTTTTT
D: -
V: TRBV4-3
size: -
J: TRBJ2-2

CDR3: CASSQRLAGVMNEQFF
DNA: TGCGCCAGCAGCCAAAGACTAGCGGGAGTAATGAATGAGCAGTTCTTC
D: TRBD2
V: TRBV4-1
size: -
J: TRBJ2-1

CDR3: CASAPGQGGEQYF
DNA: TGTGCCAGCGCACCAGGACAGGGTGGGGAGCAGTACTTC
D: TRBD1
V: TRBV27
size: -
J: TRBJ2-7

CDR3: CASRRQGLEKLFF
DNA: TGTGCCAGCAGGCGACAGGGGCTTGAAAAACTGTTTTTT
D: TRBD1
V: TRBV27
size: -
J: TRBJ1-4

CDR3: CASSPPGANQPQHF
DNA: TGTGCCAGCAGCCCCCCCGGAGCTAATCAGCCCCAGCATTTT
D: -
V: TRBV11-3
size: -
J: TRBJ1-5

CDR3: CASSIVGGLQNQPQHF
DNA: TGTGCCAGTAGTATAGTGGGCGGGTTGCAAAATCAGCCCCAGCATTTT
D: -
V: TRBV19
size: -
J: TRBJ1-5

CDR3: CASSQGTGGFYEQYF
DNA: TGCGCCAGCAGCCAGGGGACAGGGGGTTTTTACGAGCAGTACTTC
D: TRBD1
V: TRBV5-1
size: few
J: TRBJ2-7

CDR3: CASSPGPPGGNQPQHF
DNA: TGTGCCAGCAGTCCGGGTCCCCCCGGGGGCAATCAGCCCCAGCATTTT
D: -
V: TRBV6-2/TRBV6-3
size: -
J: TRBJ1-5

CDR3: CSFDSYNEQFF
DNA: TGCAGTTTCGACTCGTACAATGAGCAGTTCTTC
D: -
V: TRBV20-1
size: -
J: TRBJ2-1

CDR3: CASSLMTRLRTDTQYF
DNA: TGTGCCAGCAGCTTAATGACTCGCCTTCGCACAGATACGCAGTATTTT
D: -
V: TRBV11-2
size: -
J: TRBJ2-3

CDR3: CASSFDRVRATEAFF
DNA: TGTGCCAGCAGCTTTGACAGGGTTCGGGCCACTGAAGCTTTCTTT
D: TRBD1
V: TRBV7-2
size: -
J: TRBJ1-1

CDR3: CASLTGRSTDTQYF
DNA: TGTGCCAGCTTGACAGGGAGAAGCACAGATACGCAGTATTTT
D: TRBD1
V: TRBV28
size: -
J: TRBJ2-3

CDR3: CASSLRNRGLTYNEQFF
DNA: TGTGCCAGCAGCTTACGTAACAGGGGGCTGACCTACAATGAGCAGTTCTTC
D: TRBD1
V: TRBV7-8
size: -
J: TRBJ2-1

CDR3: CASSRGQLGGETQYF
DNA: TGCGCCAGCAGCCGCGGGCAGCTAGGCGGGGAGACCCAGTACTTC
D: -
V: TRBV5-1
size: -
J: TRBJ2-5

CDR3: CASGESGGADTQYF
DNA: TGTGCCAGCGGAGAATCAGGGGGCGCAGATACGCAGTATTTT
D: TRBD1
V: TRBV5-4
size: -
J: TRBJ2-3

CDR3: CASSVTPGNTEAFF
DNA: TGTGCCAGCAGTGTTACCCCGGGTAACACTGAAGCTTTCTTT
D: -
V: TRBV2
size: -
J: TRBJ1-1

CDR3: CASSTGTVPYSNQPQHF
DNA: TGTGCCAGCAGTACCGGGACAGTTCCCTATAGCAATCAGCCCCAGCATTTT
D: TRBD1
V: TRBV28
size: -
J: TRBJ1-5

CDR3: CASSIKTGNYGYTF
DNA: TGTGCCAGTAGTATTAAGACAGGGAACTATGGCTACACCTTC
D: TRBD1
V: TRBV19
size: -
J: TRBJ1-2

CDR3: CASKGRLAAEETQYF
DNA: TGTGCCAGCAAAGGCAGGCTAGCGGCGGAAGAGACCCAGTACTTC
D: TRBD2
V: TRBV3-1/TRBV3-2
size: -
J: TRBJ2-5

CDR3: CSVQIQSTGELFF
DNA: TGCAGCGTACAAATACAGAGCACCGGGGAGCTGTTTTTT
D: -
V: TRBV29-1
size: -
J: TRBJ2-2

CDR3: CASSILAGLSTDTQYF
DNA: TGTGCCAGTAGTATTTTGGCGGGCCTTAGCACAGATACGCAGTATTTT
D: -
V: TRBV19
size: once
J: TRBJ2-3